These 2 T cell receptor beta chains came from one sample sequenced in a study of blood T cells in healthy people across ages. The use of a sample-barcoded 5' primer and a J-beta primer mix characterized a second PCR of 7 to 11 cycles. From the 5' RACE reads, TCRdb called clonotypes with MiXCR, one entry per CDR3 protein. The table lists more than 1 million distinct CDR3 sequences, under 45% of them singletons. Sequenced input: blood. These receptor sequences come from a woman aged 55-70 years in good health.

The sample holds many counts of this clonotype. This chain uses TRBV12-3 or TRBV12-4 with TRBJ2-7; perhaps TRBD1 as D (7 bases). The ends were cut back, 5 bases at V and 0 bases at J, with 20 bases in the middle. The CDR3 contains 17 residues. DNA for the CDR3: TGTGCCAGCAGTCCGATAGGGGGCCTAGCGTTCTCCTACGAGCAGTACTTC. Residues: CASSPIGGLAFSYEQYF.

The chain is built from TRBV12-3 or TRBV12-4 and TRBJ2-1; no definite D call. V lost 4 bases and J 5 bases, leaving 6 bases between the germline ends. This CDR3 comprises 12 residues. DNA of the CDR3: TGTGCCAGCAGTTGGTCGGACAATGAGCAGTTCTTC. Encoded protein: CASSWSDNEQFF.